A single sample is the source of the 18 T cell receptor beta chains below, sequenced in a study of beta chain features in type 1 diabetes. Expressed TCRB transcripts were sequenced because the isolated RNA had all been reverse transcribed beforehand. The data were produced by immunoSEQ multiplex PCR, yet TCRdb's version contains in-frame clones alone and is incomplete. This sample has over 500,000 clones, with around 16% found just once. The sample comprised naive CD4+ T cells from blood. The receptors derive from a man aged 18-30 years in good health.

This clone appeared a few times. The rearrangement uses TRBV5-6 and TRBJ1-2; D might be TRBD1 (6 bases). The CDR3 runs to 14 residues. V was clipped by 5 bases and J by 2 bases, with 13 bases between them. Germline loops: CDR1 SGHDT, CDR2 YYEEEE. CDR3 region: CASSRRGINYGYTF. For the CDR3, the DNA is TGTGCCAGCAGTCGAAGGGGGATAAACTATGGCTACACCTTC.

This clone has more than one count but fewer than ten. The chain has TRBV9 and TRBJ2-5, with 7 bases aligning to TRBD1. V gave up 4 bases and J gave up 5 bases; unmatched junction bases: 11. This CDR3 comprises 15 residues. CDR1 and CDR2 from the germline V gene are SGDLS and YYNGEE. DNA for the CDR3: TGTGCCAGCAGCCCGACCCCGACAGGGCGGGAGACCCAGTACTTC. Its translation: CASSPTPTGRETQYF.

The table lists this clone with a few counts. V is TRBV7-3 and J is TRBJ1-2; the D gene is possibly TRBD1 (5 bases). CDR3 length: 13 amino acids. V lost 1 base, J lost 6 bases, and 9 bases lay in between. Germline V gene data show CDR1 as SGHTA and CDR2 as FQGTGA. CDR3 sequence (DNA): TGTGCCAGCAGCTTAATCCCAGGGAATGGCTACACCTTC. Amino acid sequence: CASSLIPGNGYTF.

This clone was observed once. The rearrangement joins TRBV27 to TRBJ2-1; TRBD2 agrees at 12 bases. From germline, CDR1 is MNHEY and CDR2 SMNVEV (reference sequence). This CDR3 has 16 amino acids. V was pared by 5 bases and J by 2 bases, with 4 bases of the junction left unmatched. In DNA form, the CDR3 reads TGTGCCAGCAGTCCCCGGACTAGCGGGACCTACAATGAGCAGTTCTTC. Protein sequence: CASSPRTSGTYNEQFF.

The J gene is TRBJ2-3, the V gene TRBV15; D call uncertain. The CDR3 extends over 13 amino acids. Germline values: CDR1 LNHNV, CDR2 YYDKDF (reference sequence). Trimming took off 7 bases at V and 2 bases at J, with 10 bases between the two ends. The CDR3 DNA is TGTGCCACCAACCCGCGCGCCACAGATACGCAGTATTTT. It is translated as CATNPRATDTQYF.

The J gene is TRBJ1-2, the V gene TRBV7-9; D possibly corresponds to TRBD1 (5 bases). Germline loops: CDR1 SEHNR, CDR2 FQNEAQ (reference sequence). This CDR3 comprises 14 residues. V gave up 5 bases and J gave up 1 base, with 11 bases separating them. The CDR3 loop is CASSLQEFNYGYTF. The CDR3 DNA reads TGTGCCAGCAGCCTACAGGAATTTAACTATGGCTACACCTTC. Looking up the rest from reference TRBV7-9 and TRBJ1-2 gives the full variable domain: DTGVSQNPRHKITKRGQNVTFRCDPISEHNRLYWYRQTLGQGPEFLTYFQNEAQLEKSRLLSDRFSAERPKGSFSTLEIQRTEQGDSAMYLCASSLQEFNYGYTFGSGTRLTVV.

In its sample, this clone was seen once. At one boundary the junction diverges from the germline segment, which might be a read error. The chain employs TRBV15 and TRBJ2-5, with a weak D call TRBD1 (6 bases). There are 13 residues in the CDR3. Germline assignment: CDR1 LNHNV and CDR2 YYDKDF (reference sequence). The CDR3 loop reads CATRRGGEETQYF. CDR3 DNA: TGTGCCACCAGGAGAGGGGGAGAAGAGACCCAGTACTTC.

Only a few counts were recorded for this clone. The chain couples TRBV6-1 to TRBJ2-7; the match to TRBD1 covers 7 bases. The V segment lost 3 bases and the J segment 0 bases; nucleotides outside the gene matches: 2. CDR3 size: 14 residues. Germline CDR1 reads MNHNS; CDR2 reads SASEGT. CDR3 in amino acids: CASSETGSSYEQYF. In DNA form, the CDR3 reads TGTGCCAGCAGTGAGACAGGGAGCTCCTACGAGCAGTACTTC.

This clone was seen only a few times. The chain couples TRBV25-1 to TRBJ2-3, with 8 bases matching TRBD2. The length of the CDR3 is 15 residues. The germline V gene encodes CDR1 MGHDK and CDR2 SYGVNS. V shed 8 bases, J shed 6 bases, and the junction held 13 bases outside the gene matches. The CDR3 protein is CASSLAGALRDTQYF. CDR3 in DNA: TGTGCCAGCTCCCTAGCGGGCGCCCTCCGGGATACGCAGTATTTT.

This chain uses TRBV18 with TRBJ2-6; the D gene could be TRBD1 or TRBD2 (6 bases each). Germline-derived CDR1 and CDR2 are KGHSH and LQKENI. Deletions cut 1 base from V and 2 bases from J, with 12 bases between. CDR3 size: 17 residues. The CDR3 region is CASSPQGGYPGANVLTF. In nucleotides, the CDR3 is TGTGCCAGCTCACCACAGGGGGGTTACCCTGGGGCCAACGTCCTGACTTTC.

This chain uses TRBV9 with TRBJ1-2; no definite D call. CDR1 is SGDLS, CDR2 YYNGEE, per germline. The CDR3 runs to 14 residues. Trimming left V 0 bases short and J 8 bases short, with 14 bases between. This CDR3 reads CASSVVIDPVGYTF. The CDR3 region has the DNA TGTGCCAGCAGCGTAGTTATTGATCCCGTCGGCTACACCTTC.

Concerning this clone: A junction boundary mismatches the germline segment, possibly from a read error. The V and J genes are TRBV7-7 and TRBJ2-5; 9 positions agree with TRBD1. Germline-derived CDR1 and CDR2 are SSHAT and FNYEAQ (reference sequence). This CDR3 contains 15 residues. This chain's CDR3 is CASSSNPGQGETQYF. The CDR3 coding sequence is TGTGCTAGCAGCTCGAATCCGGGACAGGGTGAGACCCAGTACTTC.

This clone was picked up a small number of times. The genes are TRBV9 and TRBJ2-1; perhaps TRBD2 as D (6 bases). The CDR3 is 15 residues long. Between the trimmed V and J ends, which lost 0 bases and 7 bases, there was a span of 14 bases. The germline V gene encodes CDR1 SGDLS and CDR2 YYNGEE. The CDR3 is CASSVDSREVNEQFF. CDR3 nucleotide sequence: TGTGCCAGCAGCGTAGACTCCAGGGAGGTGAATGAGCAGTTCTTC.

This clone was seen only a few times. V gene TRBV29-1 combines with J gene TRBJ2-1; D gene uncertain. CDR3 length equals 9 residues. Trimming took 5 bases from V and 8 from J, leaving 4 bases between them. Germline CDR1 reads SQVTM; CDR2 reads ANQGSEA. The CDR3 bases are TGCAGCGTTTTGGATGAGCAGTTCTTC. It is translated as CSVLDEQFF.

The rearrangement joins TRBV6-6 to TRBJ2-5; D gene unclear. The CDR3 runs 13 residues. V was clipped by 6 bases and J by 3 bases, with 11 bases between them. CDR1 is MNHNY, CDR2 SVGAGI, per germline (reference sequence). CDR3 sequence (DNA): TGTGCCAGCAGAGGACCAGAGAAAGAGACCCAGTACTTC. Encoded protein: CASRGPEKETQYF.

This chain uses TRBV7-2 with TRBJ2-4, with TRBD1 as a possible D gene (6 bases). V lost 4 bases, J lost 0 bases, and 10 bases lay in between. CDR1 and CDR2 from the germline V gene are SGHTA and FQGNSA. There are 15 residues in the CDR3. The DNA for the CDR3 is TGTGCCAGCAGCTACGGGACATTAGCCAAAAACATTCAGTACTTC. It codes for CASSYGTLAKNIQYF.

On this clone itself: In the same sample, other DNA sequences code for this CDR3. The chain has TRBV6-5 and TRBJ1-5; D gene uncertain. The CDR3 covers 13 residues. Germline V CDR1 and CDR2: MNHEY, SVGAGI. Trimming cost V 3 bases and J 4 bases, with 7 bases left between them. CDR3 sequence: CASSYLGNQPQHF. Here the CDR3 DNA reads TGTGCCAGCAGTTATTTGGGGAATCAGCCCCAGCATTTT.

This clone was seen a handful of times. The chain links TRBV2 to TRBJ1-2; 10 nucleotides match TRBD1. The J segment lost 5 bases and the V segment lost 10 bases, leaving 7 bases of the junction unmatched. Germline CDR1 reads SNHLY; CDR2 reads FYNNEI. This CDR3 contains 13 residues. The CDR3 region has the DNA TGTGCCAACCGGGACAGGGGTTATTATGGCTACACCTTC. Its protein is CANRDRGYYGYTF.